This TCR beta chain was documented in a study of cytomegalovirus exposure and HLA in healthy donors. Germline trimming cut 0 bases from V and 11 bases from J; bases unmatched to any gene: 7. Germline CDR1 is SGHRS and CDR2 is YFSETQ. CDR3 length equals 14 residues. The PCR had 60 Vbeta and 13 Jbeta primers. Repertoires were generated with immunoSEQ multiplex PCR, while TCRdb's copy carries only in-frame clones and drops some. Altogether some 170,000 clones are present, roughly 80% being singletons, with the ten largest covering roughly 4.3%. Concerning this clone: Its antigen is unidentified.

General study results and limits: Presence/absence analyses treated sequencing depth as roughly uniform across donors. The study flagged some 170 TCR beta chains as cytomegalovirus-associated. Data from an earlier analysis indicated that most TCR beta V segments were productive either about 90% or about 30% of the time.

The chain recombines TRBV5-1 with TRBJ1-1, with TRBD1 identical over 10 bases. The receptor's source is a man in his fifties in good health and CMV-seropositive. Sequencing was carried out using PBMCs. The CDR3 region is CASSLGSGTGDAFF. CDR3 sequence (DNA): TGCGCCAGCAGCTTGGGATCCGGGACAGGGGACGCTTTCTTT.